Each of the 4 T cell receptor beta chains below was sequenced from the same sample in a study of T cell responses to AZD1222 COVID-19 vaccine. TCRdb's copy holds only in-frame clones and misses some; the assay was immunoSEQ multiplex PCR. The repertoire includes about 200,000 clones, approximately 94% of them detected once, and 3.6% sits in the top ten. The material was peripheral blood, obtained 28 days after the second dose of the MenACWY control vaccine. These receptors originate from an adult who received the MenACWY meningococcal vaccine as a control.

The rearrangement links TRBV6-6 to TRBJ2-2; possible D gene TRBD1, 5 bases. This CDR3 is built from 14 residues. The V gene's germline CDR1 is MNHNY and CDR2 SVGAGI (reference sequence). Trimming stripped 11 bases from V and 0 bases from J, with 13 bases between. The CDR3 bases are TGTGCCGGCCGACAGAACTCGAACACCGGGGAGCTGTTTTTT. Translation gives CAGRQNSNTGELFF.

The V gene is TRBV15, the J gene TRBJ2-1; D gene unclear. Trimming cost V 0 bases and J 10 bases, with 16 bases left between them. This CDR3 is built from 15 residues. Germline assignment: CDR1 LNHNV and CDR2 YYDKDF (reference sequence). CDR3 sequence reads: CATSRERHPYREQFF. The CDR3 nucleotides are TGTGCCACCAGCAGAGAGAGGCACCCCTATAGGGAGCAGTTCTTC.

The chain carries TRBV5-6 and TRBJ2-7, with TRBD2 as a possible D gene (6 bases). CDR3 length: 17 amino acids. V was pared by 4 bases and J by 0 bases, with 20 bases between. Germline assignment: CDR1 SGHDT and CDR2 YYEEEE. The CDR3 region is CASSPLLFSGYSYEQYF. CDR3 coding DNA: TGTGCCAGCAGCCCCCTATTGTTTAGCGGTTACTCCTACGAGCAGTACTTC.

This clone showed up just a few times. The chain couples TRBV7-9 to TRBJ1-3; 7 positions agree with TRBD1. The germline CDR1 and CDR2 sequences are SEHNR and FQNEAQ (reference sequence). V lost 5 bases and J lost 2; bases outside the gene matches: 6. This CDR3 is 15 amino acids long. The CDR3 region is CASSQRDRPGNTIYF. DNA of the CDR3: TGTGCCAGCAGCCAACGGGACAGACCTGGAAACACCATATATTTT.